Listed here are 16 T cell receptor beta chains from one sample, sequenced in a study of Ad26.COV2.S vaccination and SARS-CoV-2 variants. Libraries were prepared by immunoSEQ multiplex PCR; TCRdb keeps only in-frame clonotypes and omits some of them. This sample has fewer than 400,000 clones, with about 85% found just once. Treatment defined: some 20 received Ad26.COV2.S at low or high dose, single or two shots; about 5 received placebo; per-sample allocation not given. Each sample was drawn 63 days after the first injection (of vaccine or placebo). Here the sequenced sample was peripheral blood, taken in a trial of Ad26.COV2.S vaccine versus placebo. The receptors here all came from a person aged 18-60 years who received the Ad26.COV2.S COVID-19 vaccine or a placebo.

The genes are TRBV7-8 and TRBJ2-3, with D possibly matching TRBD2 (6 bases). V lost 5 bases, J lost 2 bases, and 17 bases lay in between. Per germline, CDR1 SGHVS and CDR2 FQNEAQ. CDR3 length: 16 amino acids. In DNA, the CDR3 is TGTGCCAGCAGCGTCGTTAGCGGTGCAGACACAGATACGCAGTATTTT. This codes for CASSVVSGADTDTQYF. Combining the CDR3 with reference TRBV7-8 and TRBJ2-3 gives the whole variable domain GAGVSQSPRYKVAKRGQDVALRCDPISGHVSLFWYQQALGQGPEFLTYFQNEAQLDKSGLPSDRFFAERPEGSVSTLKIQRTQQEDSAVYLCASSVVSGADTDTQYFGPGTRLTVL.

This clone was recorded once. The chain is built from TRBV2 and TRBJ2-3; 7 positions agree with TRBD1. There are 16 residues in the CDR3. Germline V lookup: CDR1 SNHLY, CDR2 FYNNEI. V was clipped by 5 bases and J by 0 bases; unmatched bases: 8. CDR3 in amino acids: CASSQRAGGSTDTQYF. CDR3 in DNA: TGTGCCAGCAGTCAACGGGCAGGGGGTAGCACAGATACGCAGTATTTT.

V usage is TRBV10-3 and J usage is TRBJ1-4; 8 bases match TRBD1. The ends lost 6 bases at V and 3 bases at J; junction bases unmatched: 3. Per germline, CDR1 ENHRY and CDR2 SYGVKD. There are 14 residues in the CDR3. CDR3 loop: CAIRGTGPNEKLFF. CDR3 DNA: TGTGCCATCAGAGGGACAGGACCTAATGAAAAACTGTTTTTT.

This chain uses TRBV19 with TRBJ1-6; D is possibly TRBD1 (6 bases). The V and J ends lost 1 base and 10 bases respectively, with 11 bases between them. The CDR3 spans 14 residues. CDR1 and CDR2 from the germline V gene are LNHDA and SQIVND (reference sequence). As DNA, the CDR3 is TGTGCCAGTAGTATAGTACAGGGTAACTCACCCCTCCACTTT. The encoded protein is CASSIVQGNSPLHF.

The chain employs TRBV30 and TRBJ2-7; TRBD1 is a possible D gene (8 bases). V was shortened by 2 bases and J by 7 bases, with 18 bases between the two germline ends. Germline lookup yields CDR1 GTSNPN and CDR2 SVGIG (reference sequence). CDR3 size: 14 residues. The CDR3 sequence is CAWSSGTGQAEQYF. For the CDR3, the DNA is TGTGCCTGGAGTAGCGGGACAGGTCAGGCGGAGCAGTACTTC.

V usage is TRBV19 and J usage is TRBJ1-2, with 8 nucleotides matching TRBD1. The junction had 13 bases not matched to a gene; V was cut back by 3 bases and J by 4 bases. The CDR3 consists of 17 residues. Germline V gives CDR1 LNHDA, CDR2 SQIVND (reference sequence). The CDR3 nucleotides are TGTGCCAGTAGTATGTCTCGACAGGGGTCCTTCCTCTATGGCTACACCTTC. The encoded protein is CASSMSRQGSFLYGYTF.

In DNA, the CDR3 is TGTGCCAGCAGCTTGCAGCGGGACAGTTACACTGAAGCTTTCTTT. It yields the protein CASSLQRDSYTEAFF. This chain links TRBV5-5 with TRBJ1-1, with 7 bases fitting TRBD1. Germline CDR1 is SGHKS and CDR2 is YYEKEE (reference sequence). Trimming took 1 base from V and 3 from J; bases not matched to a gene: 6. The CDR3 runs to 15 residues.

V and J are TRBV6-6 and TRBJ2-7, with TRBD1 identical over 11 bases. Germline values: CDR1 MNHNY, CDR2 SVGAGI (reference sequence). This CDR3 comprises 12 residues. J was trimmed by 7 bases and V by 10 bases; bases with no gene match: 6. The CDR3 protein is CAIGQGAREQYF. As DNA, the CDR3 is TGTGCCATCGGACAGGGGGCGCGTGAGCAGTACTTC.

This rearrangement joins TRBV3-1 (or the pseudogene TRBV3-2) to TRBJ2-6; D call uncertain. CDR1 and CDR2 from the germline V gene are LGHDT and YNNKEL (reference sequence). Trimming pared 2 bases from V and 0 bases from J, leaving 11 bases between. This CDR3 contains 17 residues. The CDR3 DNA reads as TGTGCCAGCAGCCAAACCAGTGGACCCTCTGGGGCCAACGTCCTGACTTTC. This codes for CASSQTSGPSGANVLTF.

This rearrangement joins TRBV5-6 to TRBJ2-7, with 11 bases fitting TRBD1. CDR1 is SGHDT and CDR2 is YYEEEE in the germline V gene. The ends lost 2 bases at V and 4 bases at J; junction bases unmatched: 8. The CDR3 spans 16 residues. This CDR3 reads CASSFLGDRGSYEQYF. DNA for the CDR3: TGTGCCAGCAGCTTCCTCGGGGACAGGGGGTCTTACGAGCAGTACTTC.

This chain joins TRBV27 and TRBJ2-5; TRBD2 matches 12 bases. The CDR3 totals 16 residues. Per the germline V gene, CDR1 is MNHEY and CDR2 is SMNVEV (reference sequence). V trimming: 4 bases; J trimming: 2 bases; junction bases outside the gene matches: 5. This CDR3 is CASSSTLAGGQETQYF. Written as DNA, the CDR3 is TGTGCCAGCAGTTCAACACTAGCGGGGGGTCAAGAGACCCAGTACTTC.

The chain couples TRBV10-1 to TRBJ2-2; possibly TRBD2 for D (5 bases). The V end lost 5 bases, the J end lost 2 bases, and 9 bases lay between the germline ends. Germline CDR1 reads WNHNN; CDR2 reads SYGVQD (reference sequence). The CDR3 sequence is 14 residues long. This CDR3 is CASSRLANTGELFF. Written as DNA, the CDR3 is TGCGCCAGCAGTCGTCTAGCTAACACCGGGGAGCTGTTTTTT.

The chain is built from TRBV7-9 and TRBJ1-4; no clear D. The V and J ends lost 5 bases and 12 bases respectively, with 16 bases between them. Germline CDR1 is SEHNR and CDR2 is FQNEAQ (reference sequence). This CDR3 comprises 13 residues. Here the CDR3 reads CASSRAQRMQLFF. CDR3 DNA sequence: TGTGCCAGCAGCCGGGCCCAGCGAATGCAACTGTTTTTT. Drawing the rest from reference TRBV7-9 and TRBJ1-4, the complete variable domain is DTGVSQNPRHKITKRGQNVTFRCDPISEHNRLYWYRQTLGQGPEFLTYFQNEAQLEKSRLLSDRFSAERPKGSFSTLEIQRTEQGDSAMYLCASSRAQRMQLFFGSGTQLSVL.

CDR3 nucleotide sequence: TGCGCCAGCAGCCAAGAGTCAGGGGATGGCTACACCTTC. Translation: CASSQESGDGYTF. The V call is TRBV4-1, the J call TRBJ1-2, with a possible D match to TRBD1 (6 bases). The V gene's germline CDR1 is MGHRA and CDR2 YSYEKL. The CDR3 sequence is 13 residues long. Trimming took off 0 bases at V and 6 bases at J, with 8 bases between the two ends.

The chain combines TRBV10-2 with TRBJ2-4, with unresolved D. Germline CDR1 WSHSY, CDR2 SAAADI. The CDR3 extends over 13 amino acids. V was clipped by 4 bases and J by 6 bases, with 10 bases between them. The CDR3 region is CASSGSAPNIQYF. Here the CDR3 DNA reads TGCGCCAGCAGTGGATCCGCCCCAAACATTCAGTACTTC.

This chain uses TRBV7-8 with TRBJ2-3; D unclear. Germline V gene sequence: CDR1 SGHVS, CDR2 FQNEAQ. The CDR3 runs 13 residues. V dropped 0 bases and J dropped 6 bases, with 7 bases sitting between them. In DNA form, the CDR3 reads TGTGCCAGCAGCTTAGCGCCTTGGGATACGCAGTATTTT. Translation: CASSLAPWDTQYF.